This T cell receptor beta chain was captured by sequencing in a study of cytomegalovirus exposure and HLA in healthy donors (dated by TCRdb to 2016 to 2017). Concerning the study at large: In an earlier analysis of roughly 500 of the donors, 276 Gb of sequence data and 95 million to 130 million unique TCR beta sequences from 150 million to 200 million T cells were reported. To study patterns of TCR occurrence, a later analysis re-analyzed previously published TCR beta repertoires from 700 or so donors and added high-resolution HLA genotyping. In addition to the first cohort of around 670 subjects, a separate validation cohort of over 90 different subjects was used. To predict cytomegalovirus infection status, the study brought together high-throughput TCR immunosequencing, statistical association of individual TCRs with disease status, and machine learning. Rather than drawing on any new phenotypic data, the later analysis identified candidate immune exposures from TCR beta sequences and the way those sequences occurred across donors. The aim of the study was to test whether cataloging public T cell receptors could identify signatures of past pathogen exposure. The genetic ancestry cluster associated with self-reported Caucasian donors included 65% to 90% of the roughly 360 genotyped donors. An earlier analysis of 587 of the donors used high-throughput TCR beta sequencing to judge whether each TCR beta V gene segment behaved as functional or pseudogenic. All discovery cohort repertoires had been generated using a single sequencing platform. The T cell repertoires of 666 subjects were profiled by immunosequencing and related to cytomegalovirus serostatus. The number of donors typed differed by locus, with roughly 629-640 for A, B, C, DRB1 and DQB1, 522 for DQA1, 606 for DPA1, and around 430 for DPB1. Because of strong linkage in the cohort, roughly 5 DR-DQ haplotypes were treated as single units for association and clustering. A later genetic analysis used genome-wide SNP genotypes for about three fifths of the 666 donors, treating that subset as a discovery cohort. Donor age, sex, ethnicity and CMV serostatus were compiled alongside the repertoire data. Class I and class II HLA loci were covered by the typing at four-digit resolution. On average, around 240,000 unique TCR beta nucleotide sequences were sequenced per donor among fewer than 500 genotyped donors of the cohort, with approximately 18% of those sequences being non-productive. Approximately 330 gigabases of sequencing data and about 92 million unique TCR sequences made up an early release that covered 500 to 700 HLA-typed donors. What the study reported, not specific to this receptor: Sequencing depth was assumed to be roughly uniform across donors in the presence/absence analyses, though that assumption may not hold. A further reported finding was that TCR beta sequences accurately predicted the HLA-A and HLA-B alleles for most subjects in the first cohort. Because counts were too low, about 18 rarely observed V segments, including chromosome 9 orphons, were excluded from the earlier analysis of some 540 of the donors. In an earlier analysis of a few hundred of the donors, most TCR beta V segments were observed in productive rearrangements about 90% or about 30% of the time, broadly matching IMGT annotations. A later analysis found that most CMV-associated TCR beta chains appeared HLA-restricted, with HLA associations seemingly driven largely by CMV exposure. Across donors, most TCR sequences were observed very rarely, whereas some public TCRs were present in many individuals. CMV serostatus was the only immune exposure information available for the cohort. Strong co-occurrence of HLA alleles, especially DR and DQ, made assigning TCR associations to individual alleles difficult. Linkage disequilibrium might explain the correlated functional status among segregating V segments, but an unknown experimental factor could not be excluded. The authors suggested that the approach could potentially be generalized to other disease states and immunological phenotypes. According to a later analysis, TCR association rates differed among HLA loci, with DRB1 alleles showing the most associated TCRs and HLA-C alleles showing the fewest. In a later analysis, HLA-associated TCR beta chains showed more clonal expansion and lower generation probabilities than non-associated chains that were equally common. In this cohort, only TCR beta chains were sequenced, and detectable features were limited by the absence of alpha or paired-chain data. The classifier was reported to diagnose cytomegalovirus status with high specificity and sensitivity in both the original and validation cohorts. The study gave a list of more than 150 TCR beta chains associated with cytomegalovirus. Compared with the approximately 670-donor mean, donors in an Asian-associated ancestry cluster had fewer N-insertions in productive TCRs, according to a later genetic analysis. A cluster of highly shared sequence variants was judged likely to represent a technical artifact of the sequencing pipeline. Three of the identified cytomegalovirus-associated TCR beta chains were confirmed in vitro to be specific for cytomegalovirus antigens. A later genetic analysis associated a missense DCLRE1C variant with V-gene and J-gene trimming of TCR beta chains, and an independent cohort replicated the association. Some IMGT-functional V segments, including TRBV6-2 and TRBV6-3, could not be distinguished by the 87-base-pair reads and were therefore excluded. A later analysis reported that several top co-occurrence clusters appeared linked to parvovirus B19, influenza, CMV and Epstein-Barr virus. Because HLA typing was unavailable for some donors at each locus, only the typed subset was used in association tests. At a false discovery rate of 0.05, a later analysis linked 15,000 to 20,000 TCR beta sequences to specific HLA alleles.

The CDR3 covers 17 residues, taking in both the cysteine and the phenylalanine. CDR3 DNA is the only sequence kept; it has 51 bases, read in frame from the first base. In total, around 600 healthy bone marrow donors made up the cohort. At the time of sampling, all cohort members were nominally healthy, though unrecorded immune exposures were likely present. The donor tested CMV seronegative, placing the donor among the 350 or so seronegative members of the cohort. Each donor provided a peripheral blood sample, and peripheral blood mononuclear cells were used for TCR beta sequencing. The Qiagen DNeasy Blood Extraction Kit was used to extract genomic DNA from the blood cell samples. Concerning this clone: Its antigen is unknown. No base quality values were provided; no much bigger clone lies one nucleotide off.

Receptors were amplified or captured by the immunoSEQ multiplex PCR assay. A mixture of 60 forward primers for TCR Vbeta segments and 13 reverse primers for TCR Jbeta segments was used in the multiplex PCR. The CDR3 region of rearranged TCR beta genes was amplified from genomic DNA with a multiplex PCR assay. The Illumina HiSeq System was used to sequence the amplified TCR beta libraries as 87-base-pair reads. The authors processed their data as follows. A later analysis tallied 75 million to 95 million unique TCR beta chains across the 700 or so repertoires, and some 12 million of those chains were shared by two or more donors. A nearest-neighbor algorithm error-corrected the raw reads and collapsed the reads into unique sequences, merging closely related sequences to remove PCR and sequencing errors. Alignment of CDR3 sequences to IMGT reference sequences was used to assign V, D and J gene segments. For a sequence to be retained, at least a six-nucleotide match to both a V gene segment and a J gene segment was required. Rearrangements were classified as productive when the CDR3 lacked stop codons and remained in frame with V and J, and all other rearrangements were classified as non-productive. CDR3 was defined by IMGT convention, running from the second conserved V-encoded cysteine to the conserved J-encoded phenylalanine. In an earlier analysis of 500 to 650 of the donors, sequences lacking an unambiguous match to a single V gene segment were excluded. An earlier analysis of about 590 of the donors classified V segments as functional when productive rearrangements were above 56.7% and as segregating when the standard deviation between donors was above 5%. A statistical classification framework was built for diagnosing cytomegalovirus status from the catalog of TCR beta chain sequences. A later analysis assigned V and J genes by comparing TCR nucleotide sequences with IMGT/GENE-DB human TR gene sequences. In a later analysis, CDR3 sequences and most-parsimonious VDJ recombination scenarios were assigned using the TCRdist pipeline. In a later analysis, each TCR beta chain was defined by its CDR3 amino acid sequence together with its V-gene family, and reads without a unique V-gene family were excluded. A later analysis removed 550 to 650 highly shared, low-generation-probability nucleotide sequences to deal with suspected cross-contamination and a sequencing artifact. In a later analysis, a clonal expansion index was calculated for each public chain from normalized within-repertoire ranks of inferred template counts. Generation probabilities in a later analysis came from a VDJ recombination model fitted to out-of-frame rearrangements, and those results were checked against IGoR. In a later analysis, TCR-TCR, TCR-HLA and TCR-CMV co-occurrence was scored with hypergeometric tests, and a repertoire-size bias correction was applied to TCR pairs. In a later analysis, false discovery rates were estimated by permuting HLA or CMV assignments 20 times. In a later analysis, co-occurring TCRs were grouped using DBSCAN, and TCRdist sequence similarity was added for clustering within HLA-allele-positive subsets. Repertoires with fewer than 30,000 or more than 120,000 public chains, plus five repertoires with anomalous nucleotide sharing, were excluded from co-occurrence clustering. TCRdb holds this immuneACCESS table with in-frame rearrangements only. Some clones are missing; in checked studies, unresolved V genes explain under half, and the rest has no known cause. That table furnishes V, J and clone size, whereas the DNA furnished D and trimming. This sample has about 170,000 clones in its table, and around 68% of those were observed once. The ten largest clones capture approximately 1.4% of the sample.

The rearrangement combines TRBV21-1 with TRBJ2-3; the table's D gene call, TRBD1, was not cross checked with the DNA. TRBV21-1 corresponds to a pseudogene. This TCR was recovered from a girl between 10 and 17 years old in good health and CMV-seronegative. Sequences were obtained from PBMCs. The CDR3 region: CASSKEKDRVGTDTQYF. The DNA is as follows: TGTGCCAGCAGCAAAGAGAAGGACAGGGTAGGCACAGATACGCAGTATTTT.